The clone carrying this TCR beta chain was counted a few times. This table comes from immunoSEQ multiplex PCR, and its TCRdb copy is limited to in-frame clones, with some not included. Of fewer than 50,000 clones in the sample, more than 65% were seen once. The V end lost 2 bases, the J end lost 5 bases, and 7 bases lay between the germline ends. Germline lookup yields CDR1 MGHRA and CDR2 YSYEKL. This CDR3 has 14 amino acids. This entry is derived from a study of blood T cell repertoires in COVID-19. Study information: Sample material is recorded as cDNA or gDNA derived from T cells, B-cell-depleted T cells, or PBMCs.

The gene calls are TRBV4-1 and TRBJ1-6; a possible D gene is TRBD1 (5 bases). This clonotype originated in a human donor in a cohort sampled during active COVID-19. The sample comprised peripheral blood. CDR3 amino acids: CASSQLTDNSPLHF. The CDR3 nucleotides are TGCGCCAGCAGCCAACTGACAGATAATTCACCCCTCCACTTT.